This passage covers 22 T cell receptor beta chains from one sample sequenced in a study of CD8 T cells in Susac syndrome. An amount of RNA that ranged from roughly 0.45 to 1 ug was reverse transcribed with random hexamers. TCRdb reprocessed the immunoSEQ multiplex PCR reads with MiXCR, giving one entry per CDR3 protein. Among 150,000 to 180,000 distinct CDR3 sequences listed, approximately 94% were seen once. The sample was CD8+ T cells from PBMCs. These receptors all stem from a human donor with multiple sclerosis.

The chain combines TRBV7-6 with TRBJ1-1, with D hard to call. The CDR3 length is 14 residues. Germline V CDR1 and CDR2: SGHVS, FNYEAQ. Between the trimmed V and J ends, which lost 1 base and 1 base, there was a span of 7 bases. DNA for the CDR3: TGTGCCAGCAGCTTAGTTCCCGGGAACACTGAAGCTTTCTTT. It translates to CASSLVPGNTEAFF.

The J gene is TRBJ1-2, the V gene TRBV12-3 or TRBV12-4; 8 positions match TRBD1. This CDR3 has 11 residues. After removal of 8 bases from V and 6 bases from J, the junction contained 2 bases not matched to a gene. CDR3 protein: CASGQGNGYTF. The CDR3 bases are TGTGCCAGCGGACAGGGAAATGGCTACACCTTC.

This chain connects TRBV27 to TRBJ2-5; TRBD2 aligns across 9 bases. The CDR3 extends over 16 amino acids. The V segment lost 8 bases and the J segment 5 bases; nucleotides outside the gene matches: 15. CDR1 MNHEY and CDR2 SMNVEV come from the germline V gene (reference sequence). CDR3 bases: TGTGCCAGCCCTGGGGTAGCGGGGGCCCTCGGGGAGACCCAGTACTTC. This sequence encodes CASPGVAGALGETQYF.

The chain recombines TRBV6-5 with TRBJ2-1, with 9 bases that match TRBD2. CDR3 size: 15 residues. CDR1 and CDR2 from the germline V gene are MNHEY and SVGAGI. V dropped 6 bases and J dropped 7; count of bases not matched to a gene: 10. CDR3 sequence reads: CASRALRGGQNEQFF. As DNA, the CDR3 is TGTGCCAGCAGGGCCCTGCGGGGGGGCCAAAATGAGCAGTTCTTC.

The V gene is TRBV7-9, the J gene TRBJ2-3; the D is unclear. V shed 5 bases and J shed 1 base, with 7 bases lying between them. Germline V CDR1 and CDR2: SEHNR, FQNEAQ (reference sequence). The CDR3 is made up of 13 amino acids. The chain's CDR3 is CASSPTRTDTQYF. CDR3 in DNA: TGTGCCAGCAGCCCGACCCGCACAGATACGCAGTATTTT.

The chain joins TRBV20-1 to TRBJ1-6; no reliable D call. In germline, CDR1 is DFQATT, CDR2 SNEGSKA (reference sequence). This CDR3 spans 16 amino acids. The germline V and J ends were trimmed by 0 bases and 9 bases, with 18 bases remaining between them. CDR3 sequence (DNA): TGCAGTGCTAGAGAGAGGGTCGGGGTTAGTGGTTCACCCCTCCACTTT. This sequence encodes CSARERVGVSGSPLHF.

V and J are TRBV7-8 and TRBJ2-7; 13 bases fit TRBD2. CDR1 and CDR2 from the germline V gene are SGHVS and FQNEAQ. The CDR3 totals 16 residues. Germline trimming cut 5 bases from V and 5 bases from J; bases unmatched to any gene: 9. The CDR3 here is CASSDTWTSGSDEQYF. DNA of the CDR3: TGTGCCAGCAGCGACACCTGGACTAGCGGGAGCGACGAGCAGTACTTC.

This CDR3 reads CASSWGDSNTGELFF. The CDR3 DNA sequence: TGTGCCAGCAGCTGGGGGGACTCGAACACCGGGGAGCTGTTTTTT. The chain joins TRBV7-9 to TRBJ2-2; maybe TRBD2 (6 bases). V gave up 4 bases and J gave up 0 bases, with 9 bases separating them. The CDR3 has 15 residues. Germline lookup yields CDR1 SEHNR and CDR2 FQNEAQ (reference sequence).

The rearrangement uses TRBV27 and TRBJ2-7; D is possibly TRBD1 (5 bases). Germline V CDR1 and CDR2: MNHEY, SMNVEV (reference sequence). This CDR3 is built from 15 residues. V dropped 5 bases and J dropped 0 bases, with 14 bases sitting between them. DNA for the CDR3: TGTGCCAGCAGTGAAAGGGTACAGGACTCCTACGAGCAGTACTTC. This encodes CASSERVQDSYEQYF.

In DNA form, the CDR3 reads TGTGCCAGCAGCCAGGGGGAAGATACGCAGTATTTT. It specifies CASSQGEDTQYF. The chain joins TRBV3-1 to TRBJ2-3; D possibly uses TRBD1 or TRBD2 (5 bases each). The V end lost 3 bases, the J end lost 5 bases, and 6 bases lay between the germline ends. The CDR3 contains 12 residues. Germline CDR1 and CDR2: LGHDT and YNNKEL (reference sequence).

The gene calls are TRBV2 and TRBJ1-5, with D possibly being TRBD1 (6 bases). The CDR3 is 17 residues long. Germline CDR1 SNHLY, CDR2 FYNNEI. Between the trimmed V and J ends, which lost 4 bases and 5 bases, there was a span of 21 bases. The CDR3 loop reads CASSGLGGAIMDQPQHF. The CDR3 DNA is TGTGCCAGCAGTGGTCTGGGGGGGGCAATTATGGATCAGCCCCAGCATTTT.

CDR3 sequence: CASSFRRLQQETQYF. The CDR3 DNA sequence: TGTGCCAGCAGTTTCAGAAGACTCCAACAAGAGACCCAGTACTTC. V and J are TRBV27 and TRBJ2-5, with D unclear. Germline V gene lookup returns CDR1 MNHEY and CDR2 SMNVEV (reference sequence). CDR3 length equals 15 residues. With 3 bases removed from V and 2 bases from J, the gap between germline ends came to 13 bases.

CDR3 sequence reads: CASSRRTAHRTQYF. The CDR3 nucleotides are TGCGCCAGCAGCCGACGGACGGCCCATAGGACCCAGTACTTC. The chain couples TRBV4-3 to TRBJ2-5; D not certain. CDR1 is LGHNA and CDR2 is YSLEER in the germline V gene. Trimming left V 4 bases short and J 7 bases short, with 16 bases between. CDR3 length: 14 residues.

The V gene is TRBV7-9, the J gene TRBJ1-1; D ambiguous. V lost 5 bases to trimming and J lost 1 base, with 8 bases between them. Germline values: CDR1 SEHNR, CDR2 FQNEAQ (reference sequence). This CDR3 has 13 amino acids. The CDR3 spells CASSGNRNTEAFF. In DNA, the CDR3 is TGTGCCAGCAGCGGGAACCGGAACACTGAAGCTTTCTTT.

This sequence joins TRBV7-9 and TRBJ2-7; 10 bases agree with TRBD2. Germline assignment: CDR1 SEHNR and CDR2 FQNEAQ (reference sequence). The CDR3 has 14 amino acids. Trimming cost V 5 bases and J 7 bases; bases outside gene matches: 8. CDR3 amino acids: CASSNLAGAREQYF. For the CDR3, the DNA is TGTGCCAGCAGCAACCTAGCGGGGGCTAGGGAGCAGTACTTC.

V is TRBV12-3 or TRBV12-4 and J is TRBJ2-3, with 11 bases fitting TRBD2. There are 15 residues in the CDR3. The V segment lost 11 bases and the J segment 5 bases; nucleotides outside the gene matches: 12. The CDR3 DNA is TGTGCCTCTCTCCCTAGCGGGGGGCCACGAGATACGCAGTATTTT. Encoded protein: CASLPSGGPRDTQYF.

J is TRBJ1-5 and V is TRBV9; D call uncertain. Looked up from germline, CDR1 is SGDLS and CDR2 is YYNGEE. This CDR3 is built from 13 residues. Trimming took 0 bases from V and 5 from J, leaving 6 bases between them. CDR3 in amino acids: CASSVATDQPQHF. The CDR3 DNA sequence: TGTGCCAGCAGCGTAGCTACCGATCAGCCCCAGCATTTT. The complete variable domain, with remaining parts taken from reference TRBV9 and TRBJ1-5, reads DSGVTQTPKHLITATGQRVTLRCSPRSGDLSVYWYQQSLDQGLQFLIQYYNGEERAKGNILERFSAQQFPDLHSELNLSSLELGDSALYFCASSVATDQPQHFGDGTRLSIL.

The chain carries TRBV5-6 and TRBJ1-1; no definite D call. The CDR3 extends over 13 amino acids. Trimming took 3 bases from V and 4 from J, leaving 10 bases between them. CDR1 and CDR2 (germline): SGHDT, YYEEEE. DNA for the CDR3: TGTGCCAGCAGCTCCGTAGGAATCACTGAAGCTTTCTTT. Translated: CASSSVGITEAFF.

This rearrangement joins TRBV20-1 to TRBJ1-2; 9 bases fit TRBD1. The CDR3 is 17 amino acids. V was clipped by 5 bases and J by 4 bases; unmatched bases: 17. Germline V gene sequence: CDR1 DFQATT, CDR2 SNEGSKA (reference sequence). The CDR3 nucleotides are TGCAGTGCTGGGACCGTTAAAACTACGACAGGGGGCTATGGCTACACCTTC. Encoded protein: CSAGTVKTTTGGYGYTF.

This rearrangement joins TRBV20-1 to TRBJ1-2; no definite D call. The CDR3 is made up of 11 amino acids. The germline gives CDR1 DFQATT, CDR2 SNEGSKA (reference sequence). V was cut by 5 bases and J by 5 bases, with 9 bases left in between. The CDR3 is CSAGYLYGYTF. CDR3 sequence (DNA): TGCAGTGCTGGGTATCTTTATGGCTACACCTTC.

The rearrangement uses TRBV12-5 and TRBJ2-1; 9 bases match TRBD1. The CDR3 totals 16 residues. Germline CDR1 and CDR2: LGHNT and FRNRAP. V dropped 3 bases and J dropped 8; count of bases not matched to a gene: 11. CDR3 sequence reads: CASGFLKGQGRDEQFF. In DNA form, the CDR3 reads TGTGCTAGTGGTTTTTTAAAGGGACAGGGACGTGATGAGCAGTTCTTC.

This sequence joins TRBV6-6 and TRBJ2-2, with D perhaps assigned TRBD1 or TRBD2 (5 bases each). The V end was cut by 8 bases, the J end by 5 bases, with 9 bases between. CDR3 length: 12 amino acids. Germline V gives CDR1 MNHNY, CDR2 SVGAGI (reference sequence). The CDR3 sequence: CASGGRTGELFF. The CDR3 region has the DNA TGTGCCAGCGGGGGAAGGACCGGGGAGCTGTTTTTT.